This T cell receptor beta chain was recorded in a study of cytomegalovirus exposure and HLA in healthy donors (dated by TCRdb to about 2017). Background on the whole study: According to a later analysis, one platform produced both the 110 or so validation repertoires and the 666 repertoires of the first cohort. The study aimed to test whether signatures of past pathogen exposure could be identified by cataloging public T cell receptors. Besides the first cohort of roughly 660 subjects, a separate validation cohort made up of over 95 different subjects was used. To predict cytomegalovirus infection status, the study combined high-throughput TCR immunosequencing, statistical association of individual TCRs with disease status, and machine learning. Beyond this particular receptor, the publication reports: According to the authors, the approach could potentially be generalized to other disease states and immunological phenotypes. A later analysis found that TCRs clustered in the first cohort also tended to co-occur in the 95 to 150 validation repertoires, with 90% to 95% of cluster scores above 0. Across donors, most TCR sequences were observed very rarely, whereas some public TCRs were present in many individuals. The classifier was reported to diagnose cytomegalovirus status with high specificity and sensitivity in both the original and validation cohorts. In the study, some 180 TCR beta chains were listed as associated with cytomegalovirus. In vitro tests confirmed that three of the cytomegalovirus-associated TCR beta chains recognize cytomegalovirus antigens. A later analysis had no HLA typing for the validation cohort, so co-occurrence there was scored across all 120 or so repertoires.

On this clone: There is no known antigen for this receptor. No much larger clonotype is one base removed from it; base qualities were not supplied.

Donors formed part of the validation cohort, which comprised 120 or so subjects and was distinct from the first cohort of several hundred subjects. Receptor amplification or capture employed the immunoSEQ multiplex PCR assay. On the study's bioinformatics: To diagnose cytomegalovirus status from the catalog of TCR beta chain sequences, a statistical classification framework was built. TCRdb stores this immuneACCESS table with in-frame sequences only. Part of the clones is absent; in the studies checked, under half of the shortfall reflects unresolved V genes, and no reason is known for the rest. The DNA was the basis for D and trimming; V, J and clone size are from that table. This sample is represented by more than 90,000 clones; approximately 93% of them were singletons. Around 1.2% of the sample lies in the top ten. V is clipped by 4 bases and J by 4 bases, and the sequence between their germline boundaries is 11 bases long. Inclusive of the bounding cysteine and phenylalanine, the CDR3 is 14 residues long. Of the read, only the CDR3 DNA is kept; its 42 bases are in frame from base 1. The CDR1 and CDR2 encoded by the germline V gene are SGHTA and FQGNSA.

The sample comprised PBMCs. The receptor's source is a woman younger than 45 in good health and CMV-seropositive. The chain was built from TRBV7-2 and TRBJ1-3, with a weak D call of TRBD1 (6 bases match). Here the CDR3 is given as CASSSGQPGNTIYF. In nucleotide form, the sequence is TGTGCCAGCAGCTCTGGACAGCCGGGAAACACCATATATTTT.